A selection of T cell receptor beta chains follows, all from one sample in a study of cytomegalovirus exposure and HLA in healthy donors. Data came from immunoSEQ multiplex PCR; TCRdb stores just in-frame clones and leaves some out. The repertoire holds 150,000 or so clones, with approximately 82% as singletons. Sequences were obtained from PBMCs. These receptors were obtained from a woman aged 40 to 55 in good health and CMV-seronegative. Both conserved end residues are part of each CDR3. A D gene is named only where the DNA matches it firmly. Where a row states a size, it is once, few, many or the class of an expanded clone; other rows omit it.

D gene	V gene	J gene	clone size	CDR3 DNA	CDR3 protein
TRBD2	TRBV7-9	TRBJ2-7	-	TGTGCCAGCAGCTTACTTGCTGGGCTAGCGGGAGAAAGCGAGCAGTACTTC	CASSLLAGLAGESEQYF
-	TRBV9	TRBJ2-3	-	TGTGCCAGCAGCGTAGGGGCTAGCCCAGATACGCAGTATTTT	CASSVGASPDTQYF
TRBD2	TRBV5-1	TRBJ2-3	-	TGCGCCAGCAGCTTGGTAGGGACTACGGGGTGGGATACGCAGTATTTT	CASSLVGTTGWDTQYF
-	TRBV27	TRBJ2-1	-	TGTGCCAGCAGGGATAGCCCGGATGAGCAGTTCTTC	CASRDSPDEQFF
-	TRBV6-5	TRBJ1-1	-	TGTGCCAGCAGTTTTAGTCGGAACACTGAAGCTTTCTTT	CASSFSRNTEAFF
-	TRBV5-6	TRBJ1-1	-	TGTGCCAGCAGCTTCTATACAGGGTGGGACACTGAAGCTTTCTTT	CASSFYTGWDTEAFF
TRBD1	TRBV18	TRBJ1-2	-	TGTGCCAGCTCACCATCGAGGACAGGGGGGCAATCGGATGGCTACACCTTC	CASSPSRTGGQSDGYTF
TRBD1	TRBV11-2	TRBJ2-2	-	TGTGCCAGCAGCCTGTTGGACAGGGTTTCCACCGGGGAGCTGTTTTTT	CASSLLDRVSTGELFF
-	TRBV5-8	TRBJ1-2	-	TGTGCCAACAGCCCGGGGGGGCTCGTAGCCTATGGCTACACCTTC	CANSPGGLVAYGYTF
-	TRBV5-1	TRBJ2-5	-	TGCGCCAGCAGTTCCGGCCCTGGACAGCAAGAGACCCAGTACTTC	CASSSGPGQQETQYF
-	TRBV10-2	TRBJ2-5	-	TGCGCCAGCAGTGAGTCGATCGGGGGACAAGAGACCCAGTACTTC	CASSESIGGQETQYF
-	TRBV5-1	TRBJ2-5	-	TGCGCCAGCAGCTTGGGGGCTAGCGAAGAGACCCAGTACTTC	CASSLGASEETQYF
-	TRBV6-5	TRBJ2-1	-	TGTGCCAGCAGTTACTCGAAAGGGGAGGTCCACAATGAGCAGTTCTTC	CASSYSKGEVHNEQFF
-	TRBV9	TRBJ1-5	-	TGTGCCAGCAGCGAGGACAGTTTTGTTCAGCCCCAGCATTTT	CASSEDSFVQPQHF
-	TRBV27	TRBJ2-7	-	TGTGCCAGCAGCCTTAACTCCTACGAGCAGTACTTC	CASSLNSYEQYF
-	TRBV25-1	TRBJ2-7	few	TGTGCCAGCGCCTCGGCCTACGAGCAGTACTTC	CASASAYEQYF
-	TRBV28	TRBJ1-1	-	TGTGCCAGCAGTTTACGGGGGAGATGGGGAGCTTTCTTT	CASSLRGRWGAFF
TRBD1	TRBV6-4	TRBJ2-2	-	TGTGCCAGCAGTGACCGTCAGGGGGCACCCGGGGAGCTGTTTTTT	CASSDRQGAPGELFF
-	TRBV6-1	TRBJ1-3	-	TGTGCCAGCAGTCTACAGGGCTCTGGAAACACCATATATTTT	CASSLQGSGNTIYF
-	TRBV6-5	TRBJ2-5	-	TGTGCCAGCAGCCCCGCCGGGAAAGAGACCCAGTACTTC	CASSPAGKETQYF
-	TRBV13	TRBJ2-5	-	TGTGCCAGCAGCCCCGCTGGAGGCGGTGGGGAGACCCAGTACTTC	CASSPAGGGGETQYF
-	TRBV5-1	TRBJ1-6	-	TGCGCCAGCAGCTTGGAGTTTAGGGGTGGGTCCTATAATTCACCCCTCCACTTT	CASSLEFRGGSYNSPLHF
-	TRBV10-3	TRBJ1-5	-	TGTGCCATCAGCCTAGGACAGCCTAATCAGCCCCAGCATTTT	CAISLGQPNQPQHF
TRBD1	TRBV4-3	TRBJ2-7	-	TGCGCCAGCAGCCCCAGGACAGGGGCGGCGGGCGAGCAGTACTTC	CASSPRTGAAGEQYF
TRBD2	TRBV5-1	TRBJ2-3	-	TGCGCCAGCAGCTTGGGCAGGACTAGTCGCACAGATACGCAGTATTTT	CASSLGRTSRTDTQYF
TRBD1	TRBV10-1	TRBJ2-5	few	TGCGCCAGCAGTGAGTCCGGGACAGGGCTCGAGACCCAGTACTTC	CASSESGTGLETQYF
-	TRBV5-8	TRBJ1-2	-	TGTGCCAGCAGCCCGGGGGGCCGCTACACCTTC	CASSPGGRYTF
TRBD2	TRBV10-1	TRBJ2-7	-	TGCGCCAGCAGTGAGACCCCGGGCCCATATCCACCCGGGACTAGCGGGAACGAGCAGTACTTC	CASSETPGPYPPGTSGNEQYF
-	TRBV19	TRBJ1-2	once	TGTGCCAGTAGTATCCCCTCCCCGGGTATTTCTGGCTACACCTTC	CASSIPSPGISGYTF
-	TRBV4-3	TRBJ2-6	-	TGCGCCAGCAGCCAAGAATTCCGTTCTGGGGCCAACGTCCTGACTTTC	CASSQEFRSGANVLTF
-	TRBV27	TRBJ2-1	-	TGTGCCACCAAATTAGACTCGGGGGTTGAGCAGTTCTTC	CATKLDSGVEQFF
-	TRBV2	TRBJ2-2	-	TGTGCCAGTCAAAGTGCGATTAGGAACACCGGGGAGCTGTTTTTT	CASQSAIRNTGELFF
TRBD1	TRBV4-2	TRBJ2-2	-	TGTGCCAGCAGCCACCTCAGGGACAGGATTGTTGATAGGGCGAACACCGGGGAGCTGTTTTTT	CASSHLRDRIVDRANTGELFF
TRBD1	TRBV7-9	TRBJ1-4	-	TGTGCCAGCAGCTTGGACAGGGGCTTGCTGTTTTTT	CASSLDRGLLFF
TRBD2	TRBV28	TRBJ2-7	-	TGTGCCAGCAGCCTAGCGGGAGGGCTCATGGCCTACGAGCAGTACTTC	CASSLAGGLMAYEQYF
-	TRBV7-2	TRBJ1-3	-	TGTGCCAGCAGCTTAGTCTTCTCTGGAAACACCATATATTTT	CASSLVFSGNTIYF
-	TRBV27	TRBJ2-7	-	TGTGCCAGCTCCCAGGGGTCGCAGCAGTACTTC	CASSQGSQQYF
TRBD1	TRBV6-1	TRBJ2-7	-	TGTGCCAGCAGTGGGGGACAGTTCTACGAGCAGTACTTC	CASSGGQFYEQYF
TRBD1	TRBV5-4	TRBJ1-2	once	TGTGCCAGCAGCTTAACAGGGGAATATGGCTACACCTTC	CASSLTGEYGYTF
-	TRBV7-2	TRBJ1-6	-	TGTGCCAGCAGCTTAGGTCTGGCAGTTTATAATTCACCCCTCCACTTT	CASSLGLAVYNSPLHF
TRBD2	TRBV28	TRBJ2-3	-	TGTGCCAGCAGTTTATTCGGACTAGCGGGAGGGACAGATACGCAGTATTTT	CASSLFGLAGGTDTQYF
-	TRBV18	TRBJ2-7	-	TGTGCCAGCTCACCAGGGGCAGGGTGGACCTACGAGCAGTACTTC	CASSPGAGWTYEQYF
-	TRBV5-6	TRBJ1-1	-	TGTGCCAGCAGCTCCGGGACAATAATGAACACTGAAGCTTTCTTT	CASSSGTIMNTEAFF
-	TRBV5-4	TRBJ2-4	once	TGTGCCAGCAGCCTGGGGGGAGTCCAGTACTTC	CASSLGGVQYF
TRBD1	TRBV7-9	TRBJ2-3	-	TGTGCCAGCAGCTTTGGGCAGGGGGCAGATACGCAGTATTTT	CASSFGQGADTQYF
-	TRBV7-6	TRBJ2-3	-	TGTGCCAGCAGCTTAGCGCAGGGTTTGAGCACAGATACGCAGTATTTT	CASSLAQGLSTDTQYF
-	TRBV2	TRBJ2-3	-	TGTGCCAGCAGTGAATTCCGGAGCGTGAATACGCAGTATTTT	CASSEFRSVNTQYF
TRBD1	TRBV7-2	TRBJ2-7	-	TGTGCCAGCAGCTCGTACAGGGGGCAATACGAGCAGTACTTC	CASSSYRGQYEQYF
TRBD1	TRBV7-9	TRBJ1-2	-	TGTGCCAGCGACGAACAGGGGGCTACCCTCGATGGCTACACCTTC	CASDEQGATLDGYTF
TRBD1	TRBV4-2	TRBJ1-6	-	TGTGCCAGCAGCCCACGGGACAGGGGTCAATCACCCCTCCACTTT	CASSPRDRGQSPLHF
TRBD2	TRBV2	TRBJ2-2	-	TGTGCCAGCAGTACACTAGCGGGAGCGGCGAACACCGGGGAGCTGTTTTTT	CASSTLAGAANTGELFF
-	TRBV4-3	TRBJ2-7	-	TGCGCCAGCAGCCAAGATATCGGCAGGGGCTACTACGAGCAGTACTTC	CASSQDIGRGYYEQYF
-	TRBV13	TRBJ2-7	-	TGTGCCAGCTCTCCGGGACACGGATCCTACGAGCAGTACTTC	CASSPGHGSYEQYF
-	TRBV29-1	TRBJ2-2	-	TGCAGCGCGCGACAGCCCGGATGGACCGGGGAGCTGTTTTTT	CSARQPGWTGELFF